The 20 T cell receptor beta chains in this list originate from one sample, sequenced in a study of CD8 T cells in ankylosing spondylitis. Whole-study findings and limits: Characteristic of ankylosing spondylitis blood, it appeared, was a TCR beta motif comprising about eight highly homologous variants.

TCRdb used MiXCR to reprocess the 5' RACE reads, holding one entry per CDR3 protein. The sample consists of about 500,000 distinct CDR3 sequences, 5.3% of them appearing once. These receptors' targets are unknown. The sequencing sample was made of blood, either unsorted or a sorted T cell fraction (not recorded which). The receptors originated from a male donor with ankylosing spondylitis.

This clonotype was picked up many times. CDR3 nucleotide sequence: TGCGCCAGCAGCTCTTGGACAGGGGGGGACAACCAAGAGACCCAGTACTTC. The encoded protein is CASSSWTGGDNQETQYF. The V and J genes are TRBV5-1 and TRBJ2-5; 10 bases match TRBD1. V dropped 3 bases and J dropped 0; count of bases not matched to a gene: 8. The CDR3 totals 17 residues. Germline V gives CDR1 SGHRS, CDR2 YFSETQ.

This clonotype was recorded at least ten times. The V gene is TRBV11-2, the J gene TRBJ2-7; TRBD2 matches at 10 bases. With 0 bases clipped from V and 4 bases from J, the junction kept 12 bases outside the gene matches. The CDR3 is made up of 18 amino acids. CDR1 is SGHAT and CDR2 is FQNNGV in the germline V gene. The CDR3 DNA reads as TGTGCCAGCAGCTTAGAATTCTCTAGCGGGAGTTACCTTTACGAGCAGTACTTC. This gives the protein CASSLEFSSGSYLYEQYF.

This clonotype was counted many times. The chain combines TRBV5-1 with TRBJ1-2; no reliable D call. The V end was cut by 0 bases, the J end by 3 bases, with 6 bases between. This CDR3 is built from 13 residues. Germline CDR1 SGHRS, CDR2 YFSETQ. CDR3 bases: TGCGCCAGCAGCTTGGACGGGCACTATGGCTACACCTTC. As protein: CASSLDGHYGYTF.

This clonotype was detected ten times or more. The chain recombines TRBV11-2 with TRBJ2-3; D is perhaps TRBD2 (5 bases). The CDR3 is made up of 15 amino acids. V was clipped by 3 bases and J by 6 bases, with 16 bases between them. The germline V gene has CDR1 SGHAT and CDR2 FQNNGV. The CDR3 region has the DNA TGTGCCAGCAGCTTCGAGTTAGCGACGGCGGATACGCAGTATTTT. Its translation: CASSFELATADTQYF. The variable domain in full, completed from reference TRBV11-2 and TRBJ2-3, reads EAGVAQSPRYKIIEKRQSVAFWCNPISGHATLYWYQQILGQGPKLLIQFQNNGVVDDSQLPKDRFSAERLKGVDSTLKIQPAKLEDSAVYLCASSFELATADTQYFGPGTRLTVL.

This chain connects TRBV7-9 to TRBJ2-5; possibly TRBD1 for D (6 bases). Germline-derived CDR1 and CDR2 are SEHNR and FQNEAQ (reference sequence). The length of the CDR3 is 13 residues. V lost 6 bases and J 3 bases, leaving 11 bases between the germline ends. CDR3 region: CASRRTVEETQYF. In nucleotides, the CDR3 is TGTGCCAGCAGGCGGACAGTAGAAGAGACCCAGTACTTC.

This clonotype came up many times. The chain combines TRBV5-1 with TRBJ2-5, with D perhaps assigned TRBD1 or TRBD2 (6 bases each). Deletions cut 4 bases from V and 3 bases from J, with 13 bases between. CDR3 length: 14 amino acids. CDR1 and CDR2 (germline): SGHRS, YFSETQ. The CDR3 protein is CASSRRGPEETQYF. The CDR3 bases are TGCGCCAGCAGCCGACGGGGGCCCGAAGAGACCCAGTACTTC.

This clonotype was observed many times. J is TRBJ2-3 and V is TRBV7-2; D gene ambiguous. CDR1 is SGHTA and CDR2 is FQGNSA in the germline V gene. Between the trimmed V and J ends, which lost 5 bases and 0 bases, there was a span of 9 bases. CDR3 size: 14 residues. The CDR3, as DNA: TGTGCCAGCAGCCTCCAGACTAGCACAGATACGCAGTATTTT. Translated, it gives CASSLQTSTDTQYF.

This clonotype was seen ten or more times. The chain has TRBV18 and TRBJ2-5; a possible D gene is TRBD1 (6 bases). The CDR3 runs to 17 residues. V lost 2 bases and J lost 5, with 21 bases in between. Germline CDR1 and CDR2: KGHSH and LQKENI. This CDR3 reads CASSPFSSGGASETQYF. The CDR3, as DNA: TGTGCCAGCTCACCATTCTCGTCTGGGGGCGCTTCGGAGACCCAGTACTTC.

This clonotype was counted ten times or more. The rearrangement links TRBV7-9 to TRBJ1-2, with 10 bases matching TRBD1. V shed 0 bases and J 10 bases; nucleotides not matched to a gene: 8. Germline loops: CDR1 SEHNR, CDR2 FQNEAQ (reference sequence). The CDR3 has 15 amino acids. CDR3 loop: CASSLAPRGTGDYTF. DNA of the CDR3: TGTGCCAGCAGCTTAGCGCCCCGTGGGACAGGGGACTACACCTTC.

This clonotype was recorded many times. The V gene is TRBV12-3 or TRBV12-4, the J gene TRBJ2-5; D remains ambiguous. CDR3 size: 14 residues. Trimming stripped 6 bases from V and 5 bases from J, with 16 bases between. The CDR3 DNA reads TGTGCCAGCAGCCCTATACGAAATTGGGAGACCCAGTACTTC. Its protein product is CASSPIRNWETQYF.

In its sample, this clonotype was seen many times. The rearrangement uses TRBV7-9 and TRBJ2-7, with D uncertain. The CDR3 spans 12 residues. Per germline, CDR1 SEHNR and CDR2 FQNEAQ (reference sequence). V lost 5 bases, J lost 3 bases, and 8 bases lay in between. Here the CDR3 reads CASSGPIYEQYF. The CDR3 bases are TGTGCCAGCAGCGGCCCTATCTACGAGCAGTACTTC.

The genes are TRBV4-2 and TRBJ1-2; 9 bases are a match to TRBD1. The ends lost 10 bases at V and 4 bases at J; junction bases unmatched: 13. Germline values: CDR1 LGHNA, CDR2 YNFKEQ. The CDR3 extends over 15 amino acids. The CDR3 coding sequence is TGTGCCATGGGGCCCGGGGGGACAGGGCTCTATGGCTACACCTTC. It specifies CAMGPGGTGLYGYTF.

This clonotype was counted many times. The rearrangement joins TRBV5-1 to TRBJ2-1; a weak D match, TRBD2 (5 bases). The CDR3 length is 14 residues. The germline V and J ends were trimmed by 0 bases and 6 bases, with 10 bases remaining between them. Germline CDR1 and CDR2: SGHRS and YFSETQ. CDR3 region: CASSLAMSGNEQFF. The DNA of the CDR3 is TGCGCCAGCAGCTTGGCCATGAGCGGCAATGAGCAGTTCTTC. Drawing the rest from reference TRBV5-1 and TRBJ2-1, the complete variable domain is KAGVTQTPRYLIKTRGQQVTLSCSPISGHRSVSWYQQTPGQGLQFLFEYFSETQRNKGNFPGRFSGRQFSNSRSEMNVSTLELGDSALYLCASSLAMSGNEQFFGPGTRLTVL.

This clonotype was counted ten times or more. CDR3 amino acids: CSANPPGGGDNEQFF. CDR3 coding DNA: TGCAGTGCTAATCCCCCAGGCGGGGGGGACAATGAGCAGTTCTTC. The chain uses TRBV20-1 and TRBJ2-1; TRBD2 agrees at 9 bases. Germline values: CDR1 DFQATT, CDR2 SNEGSKA (reference sequence). This CDR3 spans 15 amino acids. J was trimmed by 5 bases and V by 4 bases; bases with no gene match: 9.

This clonotype was seen ten or more times. The chain joins TRBV9 to TRBJ2-7, with TRBD1 matching over 8 bases. The germline gives CDR1 SGDLS, CDR2 YYNGEE. Trimming cost V 4 bases and J 3 bases; bases outside gene matches: 6. The CDR3 loop spans 14 amino acids. The CDR3: CASSPRDRRYEQYF. CDR3 bases: TGTGCCAGCAGCCCGAGGGACAGGCGCTACGAGCAGTACTTC.

This clonotype was seen ten or more times. The chain carries TRBV20-1 and TRBJ1-6; D not certain. Deletions cut 3 bases from V and 7 bases from J, with 16 bases between. The CDR3 spans 15 residues. The germline V gene encodes CDR1 DFQATT and CDR2 SNEGSKA (reference sequence). The CDR3 DNA is TGCAGTGCTAGTCTCCGGGGTTCCGGAAATTCACCCCTCCACTTT. This encodes CSASLRGSGNSPLHF.

This clonotype was seen ten or more times. In DNA form, the CDR3 reads TGTGCCAGCAGCTATACAGGGGTGGATTACGAGCAGTACTTC. It specifies CASSYTGVDYEQYF. The chain links TRBV7-2 to TRBJ2-7, with 7 bases that match TRBD1. Per the germline V gene, CDR1 is SGHTA and CDR2 is FQGNSA. The CDR3 has 14 residues. Trimming took 4 bases from V and 4 from J; bases not matched to a gene: 7.

There are many counts of this clonotype. This chain joins TRBV29-1 and TRBJ1-1, with D perhaps matching TRBD1 (5 bases). Germline-derived CDR1 and CDR2 are SQVTM and ANQGSEA. CDR3 length: 14 residues. Trimming removed 6 bases at V and 2 bases at J, with 16 bases between. The CDR3 DNA sequence: TGCAGCGTGGGGCCGGGAGGCCCAAACACTGAAGCTTTCTTT. Its protein is CSVGPGGPNTEAFF.

This clonotype was detected many times. The CDR3 region has the DNA TGCGCCAGCACCCTTGGGGGTCCGAATGAAAAACTGTTTTTT. It translates to CASTLGGPNEKLFF. This chain links TRBV5-1 with TRBJ1-4, with a tentative D call TRBD1 (5 bases). Deletions cut 6 bases from V and 5 bases from J, with 14 bases between. Germline loops: CDR1 SGHRS, CDR2 YFSETQ. This CDR3 has 14 residues.

The chain employs TRBV25-1 and TRBJ1-6, with D hard to call. The germline V and J ends were trimmed by 3 bases and 0 bases, with 9 bases remaining between them. Per germline, CDR1 MGHDK and CDR2 SYGVNS. This CDR3 is 16 amino acids long. This CDR3 is CASSDPGASYNSPLHF. The DNA for the CDR3 is TGTGCCAGCAGTGACCCGGGAGCCTCCTATAATTCACCCCTCCACTTT.